What follows describes a single T cell receptor (beta chain). The data derive from a study of shared clonotypes between healthy human individuals. Per the study methods: Filtering differed for immunoSEQ, which gave only junction sequences without quality scores. Using immunoSEQ multiplex PCR, the repertoire was profiled, and TCRdb retains in-frame clones only, with some absent. V and J calls and clone size are those listed in that table; D and trimming were worked out from the DNA. Among approximately 2.3 million clones listed, approximately 93% were seen once. Trimming stripped 1 base from V and 5 bases from J, with 12 bases between. Looked up from germline, CDR1 is KGHSH and CDR2 is LQKENI. The CDR3 totals 14 residues. CD4+ cells underwent separation, giving CD45RA+ naive and CD45RA-negative memory subsets.

The rearrangement uses TRBV18 and TRBJ2-7; possibly TRBD1 for D (5 bases). The receptor was isolated from a man aged 18 to 29 in good health. Some clones in this sample may be carry-over from other donors' samples. Sequenced sample: naive CD4+ T cells from PBMCs. Noted subset: CD45RA+ positively selected. The CDR3 DNA reads TGTGCCAGCTCACCACAGGGGCCCCCGGACGAGCAGTACTTC. Translating it yields CASSPQGPPDEQYF.